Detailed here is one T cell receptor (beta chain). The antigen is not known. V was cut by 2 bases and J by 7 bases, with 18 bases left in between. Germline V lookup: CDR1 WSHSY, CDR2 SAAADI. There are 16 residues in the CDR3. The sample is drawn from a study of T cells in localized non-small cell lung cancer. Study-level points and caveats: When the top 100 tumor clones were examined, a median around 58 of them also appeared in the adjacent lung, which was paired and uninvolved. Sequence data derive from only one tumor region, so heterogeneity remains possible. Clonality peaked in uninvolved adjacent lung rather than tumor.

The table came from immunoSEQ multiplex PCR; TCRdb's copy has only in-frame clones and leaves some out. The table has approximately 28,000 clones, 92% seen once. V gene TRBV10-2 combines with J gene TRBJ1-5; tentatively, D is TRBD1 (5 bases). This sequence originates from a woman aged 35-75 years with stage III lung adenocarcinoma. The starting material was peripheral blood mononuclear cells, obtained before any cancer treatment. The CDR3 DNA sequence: TGCGCCAGCAGTGAGAGCGGCGGCCATAGGGGACAGCCCCAGCATTTT. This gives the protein CASSESGGHRGQPQHF.